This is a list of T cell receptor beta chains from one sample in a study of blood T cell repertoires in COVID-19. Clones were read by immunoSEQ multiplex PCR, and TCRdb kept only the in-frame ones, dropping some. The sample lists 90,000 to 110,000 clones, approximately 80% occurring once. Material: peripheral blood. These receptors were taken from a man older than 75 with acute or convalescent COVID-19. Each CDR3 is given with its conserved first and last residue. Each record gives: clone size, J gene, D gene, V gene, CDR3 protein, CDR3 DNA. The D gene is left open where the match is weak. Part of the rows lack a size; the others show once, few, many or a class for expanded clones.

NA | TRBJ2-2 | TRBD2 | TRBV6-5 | CASSSPGGGRAGELFF | TGTGCCAGCAGTTCGCCCGGGGGGGGGCGCGCCGGGGAGCTGTTTTTT
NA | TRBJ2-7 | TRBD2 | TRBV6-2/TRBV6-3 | CASSYSQRREPVYF | TGTGCCAGCAGTTACTCTCAGAGGCGGGAGCCTGTTTACTTC
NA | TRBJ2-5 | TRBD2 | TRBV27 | CASSFYSGSRETQYF | TGTGCCAGCAGTTTTTATAGCGGGAGCAGGGAGACCCAGTACTTC
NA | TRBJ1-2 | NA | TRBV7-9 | CASSDPSLIGYGYTF | TGTGCCAGCAGCGATCCTAGCTTGATCGGCTATGGCTACACCTTC
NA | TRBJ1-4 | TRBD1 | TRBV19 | CASADRGGEKLFF | TGTGCCAGTGCGGACAGGGGAGGCGAAAAACTGTTTTTT
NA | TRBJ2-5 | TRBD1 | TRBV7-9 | CASSLGTGGQETQYF | TGTGCCAGCAGCTTAGGAACAGGGGGGCAAGAGACCCAGTACTTC
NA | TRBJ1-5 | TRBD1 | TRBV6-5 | CASSRQGAYQPQHF | TGTGCCAGCAGCCGACAGGGGGCTTATCAGCCCCAGCATTTT
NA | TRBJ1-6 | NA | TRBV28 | CASSFRVKYNSPLHF | TGTGCCAGCAGTTTCCGGGTGAAATATAATTCACCCCTCCACTTT
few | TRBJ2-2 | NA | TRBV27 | CASSILTGELFF | TGTGCCAGCAGTATTCTCACCGGGGAGCTGTTTTTT
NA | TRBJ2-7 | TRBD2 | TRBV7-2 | CASSSPRGAGGEQYF | TGTGCCAGCAGCTCCCCGCGGGGGGCAGGAGGCGAGCAGTACTTC
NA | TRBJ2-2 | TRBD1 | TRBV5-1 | CASSWTGGDTGELFF | TGCGCCAGCAGCTGGACAGGGGGCGACACCGGGGAGCTGTTTTTT
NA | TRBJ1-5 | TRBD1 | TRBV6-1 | CASSGAGQGADQPQHF | TGTGCCAGCAGTGGAGCCGGACAGGGGGCGGATCAGCCCCAGCATTTT
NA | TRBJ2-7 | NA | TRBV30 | CAWSPGTAYEQYF | TGTGCCTGGAGCCCAGGAACAGCCTACGAGCAGTACTTC
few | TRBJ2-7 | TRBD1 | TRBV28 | CASSLEGQGAGEQYF | TGTGCCAGCAGTTTAGAGGGACAGGGGGCAGGGGAGCAGTACTTC
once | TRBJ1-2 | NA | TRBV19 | CASSISASGRPPIRGYTF | TGTGCCAGTAGTATAAGTGCGTCGGGTAGGCCTCCTATTCGTGGCTACACCTTC
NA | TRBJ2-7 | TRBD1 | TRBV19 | CASRESGTGGSFGYEQYF | TGTGCCAGTAGGGAATCCGGGACAGGGGGCTCCTTCGGCTACGAGCAGTACTTC
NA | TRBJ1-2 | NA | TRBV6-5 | CASSSTGEYGYTF | TGTGCCAGCAGCTCGACAGGCGAATACGGCTACACCTTC
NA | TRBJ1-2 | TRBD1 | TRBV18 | CASSPLTRDRRFYGYTF | TGTGCCAGCTCACCACTGACACGGGACAGGCGTTTCTATGGCTACACCTTC
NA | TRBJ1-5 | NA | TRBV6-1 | CASSEVGAISQPQHF | TGTGCCAGCAGTGAAGTGGGGGCGATCAGTCAGCCCCAGCATTTT
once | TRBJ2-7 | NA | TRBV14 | CASSPLFRGHEQYF | TGTGCCAGCAGCCCACTTTTCAGGGGCCACGAGCAGTACTTC
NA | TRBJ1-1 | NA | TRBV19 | CASSSAWDTEAFF | TGTGCCAGTAGCAGCGCATGGGACACTGAAGCTTTCTTT
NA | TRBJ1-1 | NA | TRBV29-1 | CSVEGAFMNTEAFF | TGCAGCGTTGAGGGGGCATTTATGAACACTGAAGCTTTCTTT
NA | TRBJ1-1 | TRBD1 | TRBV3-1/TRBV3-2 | CASSRFGTGYNTEAFF | TGTGCCAGCAGCCGGTTCGGGACAGGGTATAACACTGAAGCTTTCTTT
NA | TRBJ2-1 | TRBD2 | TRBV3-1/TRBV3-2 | CASSPGTSGNYYNEQFF | TGTGCCAGCAGCCCCGGGACTAGCGGGAATTACTACAATGAGCAGTTCTTC
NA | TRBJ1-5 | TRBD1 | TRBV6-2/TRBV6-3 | CASSFGRDRGLSRGQPQHF | TGTGCCAGCAGTTTTGGCCGGGACAGGGGGCTATCTCGAGGTCAGCCCCAGCATTTT
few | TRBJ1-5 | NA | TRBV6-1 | CATARDANQPQHF | TGTGCCACCGCTAGAGACGCAAATCAGCCCCAGCATTTT
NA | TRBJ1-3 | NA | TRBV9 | CASSKKGLSGNTIYF | TGTGCCAGCAGCAAAAAGGGACTCTCTGGAAACACCATATATTTT
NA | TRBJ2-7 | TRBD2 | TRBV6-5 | CATREGIIYYEQYF | TGTGCTACCAGGGAGGGGATCATCTACTACGAGCAGTACTTC
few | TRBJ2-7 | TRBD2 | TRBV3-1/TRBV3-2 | CASSQGLAGASYEQYF | TGTGCCAGCAGCCAAGGACTAGCGGGAGCCTCCTACGAGCAGTACTTC
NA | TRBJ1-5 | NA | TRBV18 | CASSSLEGIDQPQHF | TGTGCCAGCTCATCCCTGGAGGGAATCGATCAGCCCCAGCATTTT
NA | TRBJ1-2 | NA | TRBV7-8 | CASSYVGGDGYGYTF | TGTGCCAGCAGCTATGTGGGGGGAGACGGCTATGGCTACACCTTC
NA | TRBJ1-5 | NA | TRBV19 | CASSTQGRSNQPQHF | TGTGCCAGTAGTACGCAGGGTAGGAGCAATCAGCCCCAGCATTTT
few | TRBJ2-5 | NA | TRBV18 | CASSPPRLQVEETQYF | TGTGCCAGCTCACCACCGAGATTGCAGGTTGAAGAGACCCAGTACTTC
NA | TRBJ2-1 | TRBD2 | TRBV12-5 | CASGLGEAGAYNEQFF | TGTGCTAGTGGTTTGGGGGAAGCGGGAGCTTACAATGAGCAGTTCTTC
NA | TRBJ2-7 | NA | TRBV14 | CASSQDIRRPESSYEQYF | TGTGCCAGCAGCCAAGATATTCGGCGGCCCGAGAGCTCCTACGAGCAGTACTTC
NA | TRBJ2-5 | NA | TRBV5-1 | CASSLGTSYQETQYF | TGCGCCAGCAGTTTGGGGACTTCGTACCAAGAGACCCAGTACTTC
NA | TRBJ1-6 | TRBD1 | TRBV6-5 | CASSRQGNNSPLHF | TGTGCCAGCAGTCGACAGGGCAATAATTCACCCCTCCACTTT
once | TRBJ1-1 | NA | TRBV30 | CASRGGVPNTEAFF | TGTGCCTCAAGGGGCGGGGTCCCGAACACTGAAGCTTTCTTT
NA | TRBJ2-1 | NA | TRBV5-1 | CASSFGGGGSYNEQFF | TGCGCCAGCAGCTTTGGAGGGGGGGGGTCCTACAATGAGCAGTTCTTC
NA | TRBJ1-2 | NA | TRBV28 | CASSLRGHRRGYTF | TGTGCCAGCAGTTTACGGGGACACCGAAGGGGCTACACCTTC
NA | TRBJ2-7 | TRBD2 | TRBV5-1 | CASSLAGRESGYEQYF | TGCGCCAGCAGCTTGGCCGGGCGGGAGTCGGGGTACGAGCAGTACTTC
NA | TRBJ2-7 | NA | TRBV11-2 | CASSLDPWRGYYEQYF | TGTGCCAGCAGCTTAGATCCCTGGCGGGGTTACTACGAGCAGTACTTC
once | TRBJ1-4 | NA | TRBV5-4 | CASSLVTGSEKLFF | TGTGCCAGCAGCTTGGTAACAGGGAGTGAAAAACTGTTTTTT
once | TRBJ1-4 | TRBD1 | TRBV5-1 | CASSLATGGATNEKLFF | TGCGCCAGCAGCTTGGCCACAGGGGGCGCAACTAATGAAAAACTGTTTTTT
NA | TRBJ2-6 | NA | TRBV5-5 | CASSLWAGPSGANVLTF | TGTGCCAGCAGCTTGTGGGCAGGCCCCTCTGGGGCCAACGTCCTGACTTTC
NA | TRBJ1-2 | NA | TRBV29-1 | CSSSVGQFDYGYTF | TGCAGCTCCTCAGTGGGGCAGTTCGACTATGGCTACACCTTC
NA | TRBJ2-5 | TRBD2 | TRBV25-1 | CASSGRLAGGFGETQYF | TGTGCCAGCAGTGGCCGACTAGCGGGGGGCTTTGGGGAGACCCAGTACTTC
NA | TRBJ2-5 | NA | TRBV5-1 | CASSLIGGTDQETQYF | TGCGCCAGCAGCTTAATCGGGGGAACAGACCAAGAGACCCAGTACTTC
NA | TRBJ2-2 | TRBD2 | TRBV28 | CASSRLAGGPRNTGELFF | TGTGCCAGCAGTCGACTAGCGGGAGGCCCTCGGAACACCGGGGAGCTGTTTTTT
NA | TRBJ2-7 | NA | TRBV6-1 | CASSEPGSSYEQYF | TGTGCCAGCAGTGAGCCCGGTAGCTCCTACGAGCAGTACTTC
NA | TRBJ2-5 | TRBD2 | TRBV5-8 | CASSLGMGGRAQETQYF | TGTGCCAGCAGCTTGGGCATGGGCGGGAGGGCCCAAGAGACCCAGTACTTC
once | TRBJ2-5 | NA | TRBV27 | CASSLAVHRSTAYF | TGTGCCAGCAGTTTAGCGGTGCACAGGTCAACGGCGTACTTC
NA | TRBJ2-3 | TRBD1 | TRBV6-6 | CASSLRPGGSVDTQYF | TGTGCCAGCAGTTTACGTCCAGGGGGCAGTGTGGATACGCAGTATTTT
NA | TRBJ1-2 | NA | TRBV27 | CASRDVQGTEGYTF | TGTGCCAGCAGGGACGTACAGGGTACGGAGGGCTACACCTTC
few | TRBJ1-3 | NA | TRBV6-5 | CASSYSLSSGNTIYF | TGTGCCAGCAGTTACTCCCTTAGCTCTGGAAACACCATATATTTT
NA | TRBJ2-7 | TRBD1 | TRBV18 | CASSPPGGLEQYF | TGTGCCAGCTCACCACCAGGGGGCCTCGAGCAGTACTTC
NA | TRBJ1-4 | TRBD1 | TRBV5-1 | CASSLTPTGTVDGEKLFF | TGCGCCAGCAGCTTGACGCCGACCGGGACAGTTGATGGGGAAAAACTGTTTTTT
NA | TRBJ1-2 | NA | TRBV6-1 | CASSEANSLYGYTF | TGTGCCAGCAGTGAGGCCAACAGCCTCTATGGCTACACCTTC
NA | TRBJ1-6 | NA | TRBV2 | CASSERMTGSSPLHF | TGTGCCAGCAGTGAAAGGATGACAGGCAGTTCACCCCTCCACTTT
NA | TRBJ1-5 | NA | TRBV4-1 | CASSLLGYSNQPQHF | TGCGCCAGCAGCCTGCTCGGGTATAGCAATCAGCCCCAGCATTTT